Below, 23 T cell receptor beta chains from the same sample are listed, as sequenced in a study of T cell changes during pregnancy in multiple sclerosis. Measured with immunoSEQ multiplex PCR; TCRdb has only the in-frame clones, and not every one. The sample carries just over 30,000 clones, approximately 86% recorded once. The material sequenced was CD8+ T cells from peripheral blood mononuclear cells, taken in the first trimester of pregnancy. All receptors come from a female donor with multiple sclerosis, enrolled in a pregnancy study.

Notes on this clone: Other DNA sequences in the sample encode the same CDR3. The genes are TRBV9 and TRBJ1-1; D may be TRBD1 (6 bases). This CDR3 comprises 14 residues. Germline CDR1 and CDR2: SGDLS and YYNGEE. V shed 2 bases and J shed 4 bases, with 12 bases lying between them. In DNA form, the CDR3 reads TGTGCCAGCAGCGTGGCGAGGGGGGGCACTGAAGCTTTCTTT. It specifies CASSVARGGTEAFF.

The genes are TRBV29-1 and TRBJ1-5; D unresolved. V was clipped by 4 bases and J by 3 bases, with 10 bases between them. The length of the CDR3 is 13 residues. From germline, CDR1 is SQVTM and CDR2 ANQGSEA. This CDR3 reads CSVGRPFNQPQHF. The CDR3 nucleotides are TGCAGCGTTGGGAGACCGTTCAATCAGCCCCAGCATTTT. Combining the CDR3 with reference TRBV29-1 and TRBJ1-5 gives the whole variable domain SAVISQKPSRDICQRGTSLTIQCQVDSQVTMMFWYRQQPGQSLTLIATANQGSEATYESGFVIDKFPISRPNLTFSTLTVSNMSPEDSSIYLCSVGRPFNQPQHFGDGTRLSIL.

CDR3 nucleotide sequence: TGTGCCAGCTCATCAGGGACAGGGAGCTACGAGCAGTACTTC. Amino acids: CASSSGTGSYEQYF. The rearrangement joins TRBV28 to TRBJ2-7, with 9 nucleotides matching TRBD1. After removal of 8 bases from V and 3 bases from J, the junction contained 8 bases not matched to a gene. Germline-derived CDR1 and CDR2 are MDHEN and SYDVKM. The CDR3 runs 14 residues.

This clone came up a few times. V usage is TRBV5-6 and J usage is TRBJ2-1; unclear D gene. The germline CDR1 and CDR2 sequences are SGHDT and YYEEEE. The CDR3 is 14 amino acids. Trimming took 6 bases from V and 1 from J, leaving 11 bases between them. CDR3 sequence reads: CASNERTSYNEQFF. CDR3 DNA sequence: TGTGCCAGCAACGAGCGTACGTCCTACAATGAGCAGTTCTTC.

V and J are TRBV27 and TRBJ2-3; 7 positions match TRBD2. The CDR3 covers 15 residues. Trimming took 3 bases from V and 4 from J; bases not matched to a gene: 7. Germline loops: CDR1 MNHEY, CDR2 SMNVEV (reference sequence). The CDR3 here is CASSFGTIPADTQYF. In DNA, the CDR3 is TGTGCCAGCAGTTTTGGGACTATACCTGCAGATACGCAGTATTTT.

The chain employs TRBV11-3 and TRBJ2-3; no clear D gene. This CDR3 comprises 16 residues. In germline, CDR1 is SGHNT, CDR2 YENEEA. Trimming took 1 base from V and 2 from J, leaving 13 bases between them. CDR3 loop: CASSLGFGGVTDTQYF. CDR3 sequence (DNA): TGTGCCAGCAGCTTAGGTTTCGGTGGTGTCACAGATACGCAGTATTTT.

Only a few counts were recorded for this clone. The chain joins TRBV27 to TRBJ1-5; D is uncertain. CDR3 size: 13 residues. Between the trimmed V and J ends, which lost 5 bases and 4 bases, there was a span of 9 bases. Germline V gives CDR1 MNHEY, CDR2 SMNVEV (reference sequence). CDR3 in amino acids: CASSLDGNQPQHF. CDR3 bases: TGTGCCAGCAGTCTCGACGGGAATCAGCCCCAGCATTTT.

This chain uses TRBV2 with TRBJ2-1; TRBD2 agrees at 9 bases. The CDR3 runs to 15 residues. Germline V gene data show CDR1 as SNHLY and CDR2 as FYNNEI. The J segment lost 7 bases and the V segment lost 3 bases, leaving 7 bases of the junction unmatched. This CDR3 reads CASSDPGTSSNEQFF. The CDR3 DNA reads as TGTGCCAGCAGTGATCCGGGGACTAGCTCGAATGAGCAGTTCTTC.

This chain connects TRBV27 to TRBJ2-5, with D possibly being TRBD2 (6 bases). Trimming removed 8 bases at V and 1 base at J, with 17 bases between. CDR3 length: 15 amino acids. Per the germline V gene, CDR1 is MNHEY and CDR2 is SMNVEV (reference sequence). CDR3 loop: CASAVRREIQETQYF. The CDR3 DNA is TGTGCCAGCGCGGTCCGACGGGAGATCCAAGAGACCCAGTACTTC.

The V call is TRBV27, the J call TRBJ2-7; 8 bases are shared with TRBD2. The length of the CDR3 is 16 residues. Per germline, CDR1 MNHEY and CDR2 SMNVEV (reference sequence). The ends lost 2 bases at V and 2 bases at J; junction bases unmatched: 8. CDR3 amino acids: CASSLSLGTRAYEQYF. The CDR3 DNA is TGTGCCAGCAGTTTAAGCCTCGGGACTAGAGCCTACGAGCAGTACTTC.

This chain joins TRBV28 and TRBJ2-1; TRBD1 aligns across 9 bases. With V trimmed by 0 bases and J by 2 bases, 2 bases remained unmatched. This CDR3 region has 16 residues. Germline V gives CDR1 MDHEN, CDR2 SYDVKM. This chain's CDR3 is CASSLWGQGPYNEQFF. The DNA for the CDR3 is TGTGCCAGCAGTTTATGGGGACAGGGACCCTACAATGAGCAGTTCTTC. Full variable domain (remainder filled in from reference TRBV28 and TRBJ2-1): DVKVTQSSRYLVKRTGEKVFLECVQDMDHENMFWYRQDPGLGLRLIYFSYDVKMKEKGDIPEGYSVSREKKERFSLILESASTNQTSMYLCASSLWGQGPYNEQFFGPGTRLTVL.

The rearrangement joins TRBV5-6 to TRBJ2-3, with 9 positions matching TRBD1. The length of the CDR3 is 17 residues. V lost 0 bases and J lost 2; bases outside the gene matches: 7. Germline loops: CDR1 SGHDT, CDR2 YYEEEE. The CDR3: CASSLGGTGRNTDTQYF. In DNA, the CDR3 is TGTGCCAGCAGCTTGGGAGGGACAGGGAGGAACACAGATACGCAGTATTTT.

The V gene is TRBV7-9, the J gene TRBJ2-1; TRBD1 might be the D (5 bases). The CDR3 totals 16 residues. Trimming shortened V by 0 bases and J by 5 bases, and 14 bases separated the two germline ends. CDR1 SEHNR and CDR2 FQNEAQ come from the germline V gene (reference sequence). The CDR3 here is CASSLAQGPVNNEQFF. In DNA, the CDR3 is TGTGCCAGCAGCTTAGCGCAGGGCCCTGTGAACAATGAGCAGTTCTTC.

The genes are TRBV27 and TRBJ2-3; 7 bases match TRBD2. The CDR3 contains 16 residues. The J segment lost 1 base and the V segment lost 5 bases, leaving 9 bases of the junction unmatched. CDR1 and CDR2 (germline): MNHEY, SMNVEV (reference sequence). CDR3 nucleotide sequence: TGTGCCAGCAGTGAAGACGCGGGAGATCGCACAGATACGCAGTATTTT. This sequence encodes CASSEDAGDRTDTQYF.

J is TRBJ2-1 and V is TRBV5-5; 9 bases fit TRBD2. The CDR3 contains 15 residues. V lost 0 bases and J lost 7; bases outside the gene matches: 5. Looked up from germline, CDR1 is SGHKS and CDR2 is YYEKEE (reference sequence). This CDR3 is CASSLGGRADNEQFF. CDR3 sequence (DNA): TGTGCCAGCAGCTTGGGCGGGAGGGCAGATAATGAGCAGTTCTTC.

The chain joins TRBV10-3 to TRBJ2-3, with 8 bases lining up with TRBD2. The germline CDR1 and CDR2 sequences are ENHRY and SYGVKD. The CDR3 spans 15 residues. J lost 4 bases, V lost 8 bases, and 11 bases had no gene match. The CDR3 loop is CAIGLSGSEADTQYF. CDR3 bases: TGTGCCATCGGACTGAGCGGGAGTGAAGCAGATACGCAGTATTTT.

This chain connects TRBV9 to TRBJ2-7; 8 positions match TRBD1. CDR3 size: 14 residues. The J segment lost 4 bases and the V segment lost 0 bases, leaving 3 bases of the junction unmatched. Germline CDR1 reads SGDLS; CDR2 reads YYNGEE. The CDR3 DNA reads TGTGCCAGCAGCGTAGATACAGGGGGATACGAGCAGTACTTC. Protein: CASSVDTGGYEQYF.

The CDR3 DNA reads as TGTGCCAGCACCGAAGGCCGCGGACTTGCCTACGAGCAGTACTTC. The encoded protein is CASTEGRGLAYEQYF. This sequence joins TRBV2 and TRBJ2-7; tentatively, D is TRBD2 (5 bases). CDR1 is SNHLY and CDR2 is FYNNEI in the germline V gene. The CDR3 sequence is 15 residues long. Trimming took 7 bases from V and 2 from J, leaving 18 bases between them.

This CDR3 is CASSVRSLAYLSYEQYF. CDR3 nucleotides: TGTGCCAGCAGCGTAAGATCCCTAGCCTACCTCTCCTACGAGCAGTACTTC. This rearrangement joins TRBV9 to TRBJ2-7, with D perhaps matching TRBD2 (5 bases). This CDR3 is built from 17 residues. Germline V CDR1 and CDR2: SGDLS, YYNGEE. V lost 1 base and J 0 bases, leaving 17 bases between the germline ends. Based on the CDR3 plus reference TRBV9 and TRBJ2-7, the full variable domain is DSGVTQTPKHLITATGQRVTLRCSPRSGDLSVYWYQQSLDQGLQFLIQYYNGEERAKGNILERFSAQQFPDLHSELNLSSLELGDSALYFCASSVRSLAYLSYEQYFGPGTRLTVT.

CDR3 in amino acids: CASSTVYPYEQYF. The CDR3, as DNA: TGTGCCAGCAGTACAGTTTACCCCTACGAGCAGTACTTC. The V call is TRBV7-9, the J call TRBJ2-7; D remains ambiguous. V lost 6 bases, J lost 2 bases, and 11 bases lay in between. The germline gives CDR1 SEHNR, CDR2 FQNEAQ (reference sequence). The CDR3 runs 13 residues.

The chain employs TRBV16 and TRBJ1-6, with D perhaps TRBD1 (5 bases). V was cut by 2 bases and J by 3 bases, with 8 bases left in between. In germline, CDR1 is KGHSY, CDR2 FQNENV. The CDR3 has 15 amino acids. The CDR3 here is CASSQGADYNSPLHF. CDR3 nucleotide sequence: TGTGCCAGCAGCCAAGGGGCGGACTATAATTCACCCCTCCACTTT.

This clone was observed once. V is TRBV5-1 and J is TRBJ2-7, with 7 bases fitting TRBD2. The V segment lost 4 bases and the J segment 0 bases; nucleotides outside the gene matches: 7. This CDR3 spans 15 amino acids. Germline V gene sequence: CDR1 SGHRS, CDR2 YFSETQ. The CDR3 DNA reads TGCGCCAGCAGCCAGAAAGCGGGATACTCCTACGAGCAGTACTTC. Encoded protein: CASSQKAGYSYEQYF.

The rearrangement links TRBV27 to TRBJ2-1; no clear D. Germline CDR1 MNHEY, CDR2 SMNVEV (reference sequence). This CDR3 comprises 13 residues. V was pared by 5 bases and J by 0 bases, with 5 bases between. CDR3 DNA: TGTGCCAGCAGTCTCAGCTCCTACAATGAGCAGTTCTTC. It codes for CASSLSSYNEQFF.